This T cell receptor (beta chain) came from a study of CD8+ T cells in alopecia areata. As to this clone: Its specificity is not known.

The CDR3 has 15 residues. Trimming removed 4 bases from V and 7 bases from J; junction bases left unmatched: 4. From germline, CDR1 is SGDLS and CDR2 YYNGEE. Extraction of RNA preceded its reverse transcription into cDNA, which served as the sequencing template. Assay used: immunoSEQ multiplex PCR; TCRdb lists only in-frame clones, some missing. The data hold some 160,000 clones, with around 71% observed a single time. As for treatment: oral pan-JAK inhibitor, 5-10 mg twice daily. Researchers took lesional scalp punch biopsies and peripheral blood from people who were alopecia areata patients. Points from the study as a whole: Mice showed TCR sharing more clearly than patients did, possibly owing to HLA.

J is TRBJ1-6 and V is TRBV9; 11 bases line up with TRBD1. This sample comprised CD4+ T cells sorted from blood, obtained at week 4, from a patient treated with tofacitinib. The clonotype was recovered from a human donor with alopecia areata. Here the CDR3 reads CASSLGQGVNSPLHF. DNA for the CDR3: TGTGCCAGCAGCCTGGGACAGGGGGTGAATTCACCCCTCCACTTT. The variable domain in full, with the rest retrieved from reference TRBV9 and TRBJ1-6, is DSGVTQTPKHLITATGQRVTLRCSPRSGDLSVYWYQQSLDQGLQFLIQYYNGEERAKGNILERFSAQQFPDLHSELNLSSLELGDSALYFCASSLGQGVNSPLHFGNGTRLTVT.